One sample yielded the 2 T cell receptor beta chains listed below, sequenced in a study of shared clonotypes between healthy human individuals. TCRdb keeps only in-frame clones here, not all; method: immunoSEQ multiplex PCR. The table shows millions of clones, with 85% to 95% occurring only once. Naive CD8 cells lacked CD45RO, underwent positive selection for CCR7 and left out terminally differentiated effector memory CD45RA+ cells. Sequenced sample: naive CD8+ T cells from PBMCs. The source is a man aged 18-30 years in good health. Some clones in this sample may be carry-over from other donors' samples.

The chain uses TRBV27 and TRBJ1-5, with TRBD1 matching 7 bases. The junction had 9 bases not matched to a gene; V was cut back by 4 bases and J by 9 bases. The CDR3 spans 14 residues. Per germline, CDR1 MNHEY and CDR2 SMNVEV (reference sequence). In nucleotides, the CDR3 is TGTGCCAGCAGTTCCCTGGGGGGACAGCGGCCCCAGCATTTT. Translation gives CASSSLGGQRPQHF.

The chain has TRBV4-1 and TRBJ2-5; TRBD2 matches 7 bases. Judging by the DNA end, TRBJ2-7 fits better; the J call may be wrong. This CDR3 is 17 amino acids long. The germline V gene has CDR1 MGHRA and CDR2 YSYEKL. For the CDR3, the DNA is TGCGCCAGCAGCCAAGAAGTTGGGCGGGAGATCACCTACGAGCAGTACTTC. It encodes CASSQEVGREITYEQYF.